Listed here are 25 T cell receptor beta chains from one sample, sequenced in a study of cytomegalovirus exposure and HLA in healthy donors. The PCR employed 60 Vbeta primers together with 13 Jbeta primers. Repertoires were generated with immunoSEQ multiplex PCR, while TCRdb's copy carries only in-frame clones and drops some. The table has under 110,000 clones, roughly four fifths seen once. Sequencing input: PBMCs. These receptor sequences come from a woman aged 50 to 60 in good health and CMV-seropositive.

The table lists this clone with a few counts. The chain couples TRBV5-6 to TRBJ2-4; no definite D call. This CDR3 has 15 residues. Germline values: CDR1 SGHDT, CDR2 YYEEEE. V was clipped by 0 bases and J by 4 bases, with 11 bases between them. In DNA, the CDR3 is TGTGCCAGCAGCTTGGCGGTGTTTCCAAAAAACATTCAGTACTTC. As protein: CASSLAVFPKNIQYF.

The chain joins TRBV6-1 to TRBJ1-5; TRBD1 is a possible D gene (5 bases). The germline V gene has CDR1 MNHNS and CDR2 SASEGT. With 7 bases removed from V and 0 bases from J, the gap between germline ends came to 7 bases. The CDR3 is 13 residues long. CDR3 residues: CASKGHSNQPQHF. The CDR3 bases are TGTGCCAGCAAGGGGCATAGCAATCAGCCCCAGCATTTT.

The chain combines TRBV2 with TRBJ1-3, with 8 bases matching TRBD1. In germline, CDR1 is SNHLY, CDR2 FYNNEI. The V segment lost 2 bases and the J segment 3 bases; nucleotides outside the gene matches: 3. The CDR3 loop spans 15 amino acids. CDR3 nucleotide sequence: TGTGCCAGCAGTGAAACCAGGGGGCTTGGAAACACCATATATTTT. Its protein product is CASSETRGLGNTIYF.

CDR3 region: CASSLEQPSNTEAFF. The CDR3 DNA is TGCGCCAGCAGCTTGGAACAGCCGTCTAACACTGAAGCTTTCTTT. The chain uses TRBV5-1 and TRBJ1-1; D call uncertain. The germline V gene encodes CDR1 SGHRS and CDR2 YFSETQ. V lost 0 bases and J lost 2, with 11 bases in between. The CDR3 sequence is 15 residues long.

The genes are TRBV28 and TRBJ1-6; 8 nucleotides line up with TRBD1. V was pared by 6 bases and J by 7 bases, with 5 bases of the junction left unmatched. The V gene's germline CDR1 is MDHEN and CDR2 SYDVKM. This CDR3 is 14 amino acids long. The CDR3 nucleotides read TGTGCCAGCAGAGCGGACAGGGAAAATTCACCCCTCCACTTT. Residues: CASRADRENSPLHF. Full variable domain (rest looked up from reference TRBV28 and TRBJ1-6): DVKVTQSSRYLVKRTGEKVFLECVQDMDHENMFWYRQDPGLGLRLIYFSYDVKMKEKGDIPEGYSVSREKKERFSLILESASTNQTSMYLCASRADRENSPLHFGNGTRLTVT.

This clone occurred once. The chain links TRBV10-3 to TRBJ2-2; 8 bases are a match to TRBD1. J gave up 3 bases and V 0 bases, and 3 bases lay outside the gene matches. Germline V gene lookup returns CDR1 ENHRY and CDR2 SYGVKD. This CDR3 region has 16 residues. CDR3 DNA: TGTGCCATCAGTGAGTCCGGACAGGGAGACACCGGGGAGCTGTTTTTT. As protein: CAISESGQGDTGELFF.

This chain joins TRBV30 and TRBJ2-1, with D tentatively TRBD2 (7 bases). V was pared by 3 bases and J by 7 bases, with 25 bases between. This CDR3 spans 17 amino acids. From germline, CDR1 is GTSNPN and CDR2 SVGIG (reference sequence). The CDR3 reads CAWRPWGGGVPSNEQFF. CDR3 in DNA: TGTGCCTGGAGGCCCTGGGGGGGCGGTGTACCGTCGAATGAGCAGTTCTTC.

This clone has only a few counts. The chain uses TRBV7-2 and TRBJ2-6; 8 nucleotides line up with TRBD1. The CDR3 sequence is 18 residues long. The ends lost 5 bases at V and 0 bases at J; junction bases unmatched: 9. The germline CDR1 and CDR2 sequences are SGHTA and FQGNSA. CDR3 loop: CASSPWGQAYSGANVLTF. In DNA form, the CDR3 reads TGTGCCAGCAGCCCCTGGGGACAGGCGTACTCTGGGGCCAACGTCCTGACTTTC.

By share, this clone counts as medium-sized. Other DNA sequences within the sample encode an identical CDR3. The chain uses TRBV6-5 and TRBJ2-2, with a possible D match to TRBD1 (6 bases). V lost 8 bases, J lost 2 bases, and 9 bases lay in between. Germline CDR1 and CDR2: MNHEY and SVGAGI. This CDR3 contains 13 residues. CDR3 bases: TGTGCCAGCCGGGACACTAACACCGGGGAGCTGTTTTTT. Encoded protein: CASRDTNTGELFF.

The chain carries TRBV5-1 and TRBJ2-1; no firm D call. The germline V gene encodes CDR1 SGHRS and CDR2 YFSETQ. The CDR3 runs to 15 residues. Trimming left V 0 bases short and J 0 bases short, with 7 bases between. CDR3 sequence: CASSLDPSSYNEQFF. DNA of the CDR3: TGCGCCAGCAGCTTGGATCCTAGCTCCTACAATGAGCAGTTCTTC.

The CDR3 reads CASSLNSGGRTGELFF. The CDR3 bases are TGTGCCAGCAGCTTAAATAGCGGGGGGCGCACCGGGGAGCTGTTTTTT. The chain recombines TRBV7-3 with TRBJ2-2; TRBD2 aligns across 10 bases. Trimming removed 1 base from V and 4 bases from J; junction bases left unmatched: 3. The CDR3 loop spans 16 amino acids. Germline loops: CDR1 SGHTA, CDR2 FQGTGA.

This chain connects TRBV28 to TRBJ1-5; 8 bases fit TRBD1. This CDR3 is 21 amino acids long. V lost 7 bases, J lost 0 bases, and 23 bases stayed unmatched. CDR1 and CDR2 from the germline V gene are MDHEN and SYDVKM. This CDR3 reads CASTDRGSGTGGRISNQPQHF. The DNA of the CDR3 is TGTGCCAGCACCGATAGGGGTTCCGGGACAGGAGGCCGAATTAGCAATCAGCCCCAGCATTTT.

This clone was detected only once. The V call is TRBV9, the J call TRBJ1-3; D remains unclear. The germline V gene encodes CDR1 SGDLS and CDR2 YYNGEE. V lost 0 bases and J 0 bases, leaving 16 bases between the germline ends. This CDR3 is 18 amino acids long. In nucleotides, the CDR3 is TGTGCCAGCAGCGTAGGGGCCCCAGGCACCCTCTCTGGAAACACCATATATTTT. It yields the protein CASSVGAPGTLSGNTIYF. The entire variable domain, with the rest obtained from reference TRBV9 and TRBJ1-3, is as follows: DSGVTQTPKHLITATGQRVTLRCSPRSGDLSVYWYQQSLDQGLQFLIQYYNGEERAKGNILERFSAQQFPDLHSELNLSSLELGDSALYFCASSVGAPGTLSGNTIYFGEGSWLTVV.

V usage is TRBV4-2 and J usage is TRBJ1-1, with 9 bases identical to TRBD1. The germline V gene encodes CDR1 LGHNA and CDR2 YNFKEQ. There are 15 residues in the CDR3. V trimming: 2 bases; J trimming: 4 bases; junction bases outside the gene matches: 5. CDR3 nucleotides: TGTGCCAGCAGCCAAAGGGACAGGGTCGGCACTGAAGCTTTCTTT. It translates to CASSQRDRVGTEAFF.

This chain connects TRBV4-3 to TRBJ1-6, with D uncertain. Germline loops: CDR1 LGHNA, CDR2 YSLEER. Trimming removed 0 bases from V and 0 bases from J, with 6 bases in between. CDR3 size: 16 residues. In DNA form, the CDR3 reads TGCGCCAGCAGCCAAGATCGGGGCTCCTATAATTCACCCCTCCACTTT. Translated: CASSQDRGSYNSPLHF.

This chain links TRBV5-1 with TRBJ2-7, with 8 bases identical to TRBD1. After removal of 0 bases from V and 2 bases from J, the junction contained 4 bases not matched to a gene. The germline gives CDR1 SGHRS, CDR2 YFSETQ. This CDR3 is built from 15 residues. The CDR3 spells CASSLGGTGTYEQYF. The CDR3 DNA reads as TGCGCCAGCAGCTTGGGTGGGACAGGAACCTACGAGCAGTACTTC.

This chain connects TRBV13 to TRBJ1-3; TRBD1 matches at 7 bases. CDR1 is PRHDT and CDR2 is FYEKMQ in the germline V gene (reference sequence). J gave up 3 bases and V 2 bases, and 7 bases lay outside the gene matches. The CDR3 has 16 amino acids. The CDR3 sequence: CASSLMYRGDGNTIYF. The CDR3 DNA reads as TGTGCCAGCAGCTTAATGTACAGGGGCGATGGAAACACCATATATTTT.

The chain joins TRBV5-1 to TRBJ1-1, with D unresolved. CDR1 is SGHRS, CDR2 YFSETQ, per germline. The CDR3 runs to 16 residues. V lost 3 bases and J lost 1, with 16 bases in between. The DNA for the CDR3 is TGCGCCAGCAGCTCGCCCCCGCGGATTCCGAACACTGAAGCTTTCTTT. Residues: CASSSPPRIPNTEAFF.

This rearrangement joins TRBV19 to TRBJ1-1; no clear D. Germline-derived CDR1 and CDR2 are LNHDA and SQIVND (reference sequence). CDR3 length equals 16 residues. V gave up 6 bases and J gave up 7 bases, with 24 bases separating them. The CDR3 coding sequence is TGTGCCAGTAGAGTCGTCGGGATGGGTGCACCGAGTGAAGCTTTCTTT. Translated, it gives CASRVVGMGAPSEAFF.

V and J are TRBV5-1 and TRBJ1-1, with D perhaps TRBD1 (6 bases). Germline CDR1 is SGHRS and CDR2 is YFSETQ. The CDR3 consists of 16 residues. V lost 0 bases to trimming and J lost 1 base, with 13 bases between them. CDR3 in amino acids: CASSLGTGFGNTEAFF. In DNA, the CDR3 is TGCGCCAGCAGCTTGGGAACAGGGTTTGGGAACACTGAAGCTTTCTTT.

The rearrangement uses TRBV6-5 and TRBJ1-2, with D unclear. CDR3 length equals 14 residues. CDR1 MNHEY and CDR2 SVGAGI come from the germline V gene. V was cut by 5 bases and J by 5 bases, with 15 bases left in between. The CDR3 loop is CASSERGGSYGYTF. CDR3 bases: TGTGCCAGCAGTGAACGAGGCGGTTCTTATGGCTACACCTTC.

V is TRBV5-1 and J is TRBJ2-5; TRBD1 might be the D (5 bases). This CDR3 has 15 residues. Germline V lookup: CDR1 SGHRS, CDR2 YFSETQ. The V gene lost 2 bases and the J gene lost 2 bases, with 13 bases spanning the gap. CDR3 sequence reads: CASSFFQGFQETQYF. CDR3 DNA sequence: TGCGCCAGCAGCTTTTTTCAGGGTTTTCAAGAGACCCAGTACTTC.

V is TRBV4-1 and J is TRBJ2-7; D is perhaps TRBD1 (7 bases). This CDR3 has 13 amino acids. The V and J ends lost 3 bases and 6 bases respectively, with 12 bases between them. The germline gives CDR1 MGHRA, CDR2 YSYEKL. CDR3 amino acids: CASSHGQGGEQYF. The CDR3 region has the DNA TGCGCCAGCAGCCACGGGCAGGGGGGCGAGCAGTACTTC.

The chain uses TRBV7-2 and TRBJ2-2; the D gene is possibly TRBD2 (6 bases). This CDR3 spans 15 amino acids. V was shortened by 4 bases and J by 1 base, with 10 bases between the two germline ends. Germline V lookup: CDR1 SGHTA, CDR2 FQGNSA. CDR3 sequence: CASSSLGGNTGELFF. The CDR3 region has the DNA TGTGCCAGCAGCTCCCTGGGGGGGAACACCGGGGAGCTGTTTTTT.

J is TRBJ2-1 and V is TRBV19, with TRBD2 identical over 7 bases. Per germline, CDR1 LNHDA and CDR2 SQIVND (reference sequence). This CDR3 is 15 amino acids long. With 3 bases clipped from V and 1 base from J, the junction kept 3 bases outside the gene matches. For the CDR3, the DNA is TGTGCCAGTAGTATGGTTAGCGGGTCCTACAATGAGCAGTTCTTC. Protein sequence: CASSMVSGSYNEQFF.